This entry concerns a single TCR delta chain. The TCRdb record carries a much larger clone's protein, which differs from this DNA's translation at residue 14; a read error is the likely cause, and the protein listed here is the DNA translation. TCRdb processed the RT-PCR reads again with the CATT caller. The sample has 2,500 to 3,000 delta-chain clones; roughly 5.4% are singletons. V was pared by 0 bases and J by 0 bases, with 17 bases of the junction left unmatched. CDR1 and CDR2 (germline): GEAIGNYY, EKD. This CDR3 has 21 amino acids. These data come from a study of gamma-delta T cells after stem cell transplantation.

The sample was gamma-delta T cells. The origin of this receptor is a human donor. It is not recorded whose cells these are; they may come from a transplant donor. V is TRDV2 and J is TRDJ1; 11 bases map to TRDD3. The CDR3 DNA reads TGTGCCTGTGACACCGTTAAGCCCGGTGGGGGATACGGCCATTACACCGATAAACTCATCTTT. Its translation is CACDTVKPGGGYGHYTDKLIF.